This T cell receptor beta chain comes out of a study of blood T cell repertoires in COVID-19. Study as a whole: COVID-19 samples, acute and convalescent, were from the United States, Italy and Spain. T cells, B-cell-depleted T cells, or PBMCs provided the cDNA or gDNA that served as material.

The method was immunoSEQ multiplex PCR; TCRdb's version includes in-frame clones alone and lacks a portion of them. The table has around 240,000 clones, roughly 84% seen once. Germline V gives CDR1 MNHEY, CDR2 SVGAGI. CDR3 length: 14 residues. Trimming cost V 6 bases and J 3 bases; bases outside gene matches: 6. The chain links TRBV6-5 to TRBJ2-7; 9 bases are a match to TRBD1. This TCR was sampled from a man in his forties or fifties with acute or convalescent COVID-19. The material sequenced was peripheral blood. CDR3 DNA sequence: TGTGCCAGCAGCCCGGGACAGGGATTCTACGAGCAGTACTTC. Translation: CASSPGQGFYEQYF.